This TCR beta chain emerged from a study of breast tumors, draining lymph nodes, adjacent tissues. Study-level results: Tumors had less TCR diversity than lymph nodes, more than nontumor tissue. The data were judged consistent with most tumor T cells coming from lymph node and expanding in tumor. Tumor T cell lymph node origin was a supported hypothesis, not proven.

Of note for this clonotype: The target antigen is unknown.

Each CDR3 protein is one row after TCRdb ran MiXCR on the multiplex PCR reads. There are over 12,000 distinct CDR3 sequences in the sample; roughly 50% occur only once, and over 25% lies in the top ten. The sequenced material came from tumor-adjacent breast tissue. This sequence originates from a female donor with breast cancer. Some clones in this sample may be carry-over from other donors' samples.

The CDR3 DNA is TGTGCCAGCAGCTTACTAGCGGGGGGTCGCACCGGGGAGCTGTTTTTT. Translated, it gives CASSLLAGGRTGELFF. The chain combines TRBV7-6 with TRBJ2-2; 11 bases map to TRBD2. Germline trimming cut 2 bases from V and 4 bases from J; bases unmatched to any gene: 3. Germline CDR1 reads SGHVS; CDR2 reads FNYEAQ. The CDR3 consists of 16 residues.